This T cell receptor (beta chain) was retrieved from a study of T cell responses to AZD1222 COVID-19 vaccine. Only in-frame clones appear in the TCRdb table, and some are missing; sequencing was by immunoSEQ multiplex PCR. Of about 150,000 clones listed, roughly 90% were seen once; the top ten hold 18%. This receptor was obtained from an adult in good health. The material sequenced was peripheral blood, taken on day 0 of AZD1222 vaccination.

The CDR3 nucleotides are TGTGCCAGCAGCTATGGGCTAGCGGGGGTCACAGATACGCAGTATTTT. Translating gives CASSYGLAGVTDTQYF. The rearrangement uses TRBV7-2 and TRBJ2-3; TRBD2 aligns across 10 bases. V trimming: 4 bases; J trimming: 2 bases; junction bases outside the gene matches: 6. The length of the CDR3 is 16 residues. Looked up from germline, CDR1 is SGHTA and CDR2 is FQGNSA.